Listed below are T cell receptor beta chains from one sample, sequenced in a study of T cells after yellow fever vaccination. MiXCR, run by TCRdb on the 5' RACE reads, gives a single entry per CDR3 protein. The data contain approximately 550,000 distinct CDR3 sequences, 15% to 20% of them singletons. The sample consisted of PBMCs, taken 15 days after the yellow fever booster vaccination. The receptor set was obtained from a man aged 30 to 39 who received the YFV17D yellow fever vaccine. Both conserved end residues are part of each CDR3. Fields, in order: clone size, V gene, J gene, D gene, CDR3 DNA, CDR3 protein. The D gene is left open where the match is weak. Clone size is not always given. Where it is, it says once, few, many or a class for expanded clones.

>few|TRBV28|TRBJ2-7|.
TGTGCCACCAGAGCGTTACGCGGCTCCTCTGTCGAGCAGTACTTC
CATRALRGSSVEQYF
>few|TRBV7-2|TRBJ1-1|.
TGTGCCAGCAGCTTAGCGACAGGTAGTCGAGCTTTCTTT
CASSLATGSRAFF
>few|TRBV29-1|TRBJ2-7|.
TGCAGCGGGAAGAGCTCCTACGAGCAGTACTTC
CSGKSSYEQYF
>.|TRBV5-1|TRBJ1-1|.
TGCGCCAGCAGCCCGGGAGCGGGGTATGGGAACACTGAAGCTTTCTTT
CASSPGAGYGNTEAFF
>.|TRBV29-1|TRBJ2-6|.
TGCAGCGTTGCCGGACGGCTCTCTGGGGCCAACGTCCTGACTTTC
CSVAGRLSGANVLTF
>.|TRBV20-1|TRBJ1-1|.
TGCAGTGCCCTCAACGGGGTGAACACTGAAGCTTTCTTT
CSALNGVNTEAFF
>.|TRBV5-1|TRBJ2-5|TRBD2
TGCGCCAGCAGCTTCTCTTCTAGCGGGTATGAGGAGACCCAGTACTTC
CASSFSSSGYEETQYF
>few|TRBV10-1|TRBJ2-2|.
TGCGCCAGCACTTACAGTAAGACCGGGGAGCTGTTTTTT
CASTYSKTGELFF
>.|TRBV12-3/TRBV12-4|TRBJ2-3|.
TGTGCCAGCAGTTTTACAGGGTTGGATACGCAGTATTTT
CASSFTGLDTQYF
>.|TRBV20-1|TRBJ2-5|.
TGCAGTGCAGCAACAGGGACGTTTCAAGAGACCCAGTACTTC
CSAATGTFQETQYF
>few|TRBV7-9|TRBJ1-1|.
TGTGCCAGCAGCTTACTGGGTGTTGGCACTGAAGCTTTCTTT
CASSLLGVGTEAFF
>few|TRBV6-1|TRBJ2-1|TRBD2
TGTGCCAGCAAATGGACTAGCGGGAGCTATGAGCAGTTCTTC
CASKWTSGSYEQFF
>.|TRBV28|TRBJ2-7|TRBD1
TGTGCCAGCAGTCCGGGACAGTCGGTCCACGAGCAGTACTTC
CASSPGQSVHEQYF
>few|TRBV29-1|TRBJ2-5|TRBD2
TGCAGCGGATCGCCCGGGACTAGCGGCCAAGAGACCCAGTACTTC
CSGSPGTSGQETQYF
>few|TRBV10-1|TRBJ2-1|TRBD2
TGCGCCAGCAGTGAGTCGCTAGCGGGAGTGAGTGAGCAGTTCTTC
CASSESLAGVSEQFF
>.|TRBV5-1|TRBJ2-7|.
TGCGCCAGCAGCTTAACGACGGGCTCCTACGAGCAGTACTTC
CASSLTTGSYEQYF
>once|TRBV29-1|TRBJ2-1|.
TGCAGCGTTGCAACGAAGGGATACAATGAGCAGTTCTTC
CSVATKGYNEQFF
>few|TRBV11-2|TRBJ2-3|.
TGTGCCAGCACGCGCGGAACCCATAGCACAGATACGCAGTATTTT
CASTRGTHSTDTQYF
>.|TRBV12-3/TRBV12-4|TRBJ2-7|TRBD2
TGTGCCAGCAGTTTATCGGGGGAGGGCCCCTACGAGCAGTACTTC
CASSLSGEGPYEQYF
>few|TRBV12-3/TRBV12-4|TRBJ2-3|.
TGTGCCAGCAGTTTGGGATCAACATTCACAGATACGCAGTATTTT
CASSLGSTFTDTQYF
>few|TRBV20-1|TRBJ2-4|.
TGCAGCAGCCGCGGAGGGGAGGGGGCGAACATTCAGTACTTC
CSSRGGEGANIQYF
>few|TRBV4-3|TRBJ2-2|.
TGCGCCAGCAGCCTAGGAGGAGGCTCGCGGAACACCGGGGAGCTGTTTTTT
CASSLGGGSRNTGELFF
>few|TRBV5-4|TRBJ2-2|TRBD1
TGTGCCAGCAGCTTGCCCGACAGGGTTGAGACCGGGGAGCTGTTTTTT
CASSLPDRVETGELFF
>few|TRBV12-3/TRBV12-4|TRBJ2-5|.
TGTGCCAGCAGTTCCTCAGACTGGGGCGGGACCCAAGAGACCCAGTACTTC
CASSSSDWGGTQETQYF
>.|TRBV5-4|TRBJ2-5|.
TGTGCCAGCAGCTTCTCCCTGAGTACGTCCCCCGGGGAGACCCAGTACTTC
CASSFSLSTSPGETQYF
>few|TRBV15|TRBJ2-7|.
TGTGCCACCGAGATCGGGAGAAGAGACGAGCAGTACTTC
CATEIGRRDEQYF
>.|TRBV9|TRBJ2-5|.
TGTGCCAGCAGCGGAGCTCCTTCTTCAGGGCTCAGGGAGACCCAGTACTTC
CASSGAPSSGLRETQYF
>few|TRBV6-2/TRBV6-3|TRBJ2-1|TRBD2
TGTGCCAGCACCGAGGAGGCGGGACTATTTTTCTTC
CASTEEAGLFFF
>.|TRBV15|TRBJ1-5|.
TGTGCCACCGGGGACCCCTCAGAGCCACATAGCAATCAGCCCCAGCATTTT
CATGDPSEPHSNQPQHF
>.|TRBV20-1|TRBJ2-3|.
TGCAGTGCTAGATCGGCCGGGAGTGCGGTAGACACGCAGTATTTT
CSARSAGSAVDTQYF
>.|TRBV6-5|TRBJ2-5|TRBD1
TGTGCCAGCAGTTACTTCCCGGGACAGACCTACCAAGAGACCCAGTACTTC
CASSYFPGQTYQETQYF
>.|TRBV5-4|TRBJ2-3|.
TGTGCCAGCAGCTTGATCTCCCAAAGCACAGATACGCAGTATTTT
CASSLISQSTDTQYF
>once|TRBV11-1|TRBJ2-4|.
TGTGCCAGCAGCCATCTACGATTGACAGGAACGGGAGGAAACATTCAGTACTTC
CASSHLRLTGTGGNIQYF
>once|TRBV20-1|TRBJ2-3|.
TGCAGTGCTGGGCCCCAGAGAAGCACAGATACGCAGTATTTT
CSAGPQRSTDTQYF
>.|TRBV30|TRBJ2-7|.
TGTGCCTGGAAAGTTGGTCCCGGGTCCTACGAGCAGTACTTC
CAWKVGPGSYEQYF
>.|TRBV20-1|TRBJ2-1|TRBD2
TGCAGTGCTAGAGAGGGAGGGCCCAATGAGCAGTTCTTC
CSAREGGPNEQFF
>.|TRBV20-1|TRBJ2-7|TRBD1
TGCAGTGCTAGACAGGGGGTTAGGTCCTACGAGCAGTACTTC
CSARQGVRSYEQYF
>few|TRBV20-1|TRBJ1-1|TRBD1
TGCAGTGCTATCAACAGGGGCGGTTACACTGAAGCTTTCTTT
CSAINRGGYTEAFF
>few|TRBV20-1|TRBJ2-5|TRBD1
TGCAGTGCAAACAGGGGAACCCAAGAGACCCAGTACTTC
CSANRGTQETQYF
>.|TRBV27|TRBJ2-7|.
TGTGCCAGCAGTGCCCCTCCCACCTACGAGCAGTACTTC
CASSAPPTYEQYF
>.|TRBV5-1|TRBJ2-4|.
TGCGCCAGCAGCCCCACGATTGGGGGGGCGGCCAAAAACATTCAGTACTTC
CASSPTIGGAAKNIQYF
>many|TRBV6-4|TRBJ2-2|.
TGTGCCAGCAGTGTCCAAACAGGGCTCGGGGAGCTGTTTTTT
CASSVQTGLGELFF
>once|TRBV4-2|TRBJ2-7|TRBD1
TGTGCCAGCAGCCAAGTAGCACAGGGGGACGAGCAGTACTTC
CASSQVAQGDEQYF
>.|TRBV5-1|TRBJ2-1|TRBD2
TGCGCCAGCAGCTTGAGACTAGCGGGCAGTGAGCAGTTCTTC
CASSLRLAGSEQFF
>.|TRBV5-1|TRBJ1-1|.
TGCGCCAGCAGGCCGACAGGTAGCACTGAAGCTTTCTTT
CASRPTGSTEAFF
>many|TRBV5-6|TRBJ2-7|.
TGTGCCAGCAGCCTGGCAGGGATTTCCTACGAGCAGTACTTC
CASSLAGISYEQYF
>once|TRBV20-1|TRBJ2-5|TRBD1
TGCAGTGCCCCGGGACAGGCGCAAGAGACCCAGTACTTC
CSAPGQAQETQYF
>few|TRBV21-1|TRBJ2-1|.
TGTGCCAGCAGCAATGCCTTAGCGGGAGATTTTAAGGTCCCCGAGCAGTTCTTC
CASSNALAGDFKVPEQFF
>.|TRBV5-1|TRBJ2-1|TRBD2
TGCGCCAGCAGCACAGGGACTAGTGCCAGTCACAATGAGCAGTTCTTC
CASSTGTSASHNEQFF
>many|TRBV12-3/TRBV12-4|TRBJ1-1|TRBD1
TGTGCCAGCAGCCAAGGGGGCGGCACTGAAGCTTTCTTT
CASSQGGGTEAFF
>few|TRBV20-1|TRBJ2-7|.
TGCAGTGCTGCAACAGTAGCGCGCAGGGCCTACGAGCAGTACTTC
CSAATVARRAYEQYF